This record concerns one TCR beta chain sequence. This clone was seen more than once but under ten times. Its antigen remains undetermined. Base qualities are not at hand, and no much larger clone is one base apart. TCRbeta CDR3 regions were amplified from genomic DNA by means of the immunoSEQ Assay, a bias-controlled multiplex PCR. As for the authors' bioinformatics: Within the assay, amplification of reference gene primers was used to estimate how many nucleated cells each sample contained. To quantify the absolute abundance of each unique TCRbeta CDR3 rearrangement, sequence reads were collapsed and filtered. For each sample, productive Simpson clonality was calculated as the square root of Simpson's diversity index over productive rearrangements. What TCRdb holds here is the immuneACCESS table cut down to in-frame rearrangements. Part of the clones is not present; checked against another copy, under half of the missing clones reflect an unresolved V gene, and the others are unexplained. The DNA was the basis for D and trimming; V, J and clone size are from that table. The sample table holds fewer than 250,000 clones, of which 84% were seen once. The top ten hold around 21% of the sample.

This sample is drawn from a study of blood T cell repertoires in COVID-19 (dated by TCRdb to 2018 to 2020). About the investigation overall: Samples from collaborators originated in the United States, Italy and Spain and spanned both the acute and convalescent phases of COVID-19. The repertoires were made available in a free public database intended to serve as a resource for research on the immune response to SARS-CoV-2. The prospective study material was composed of cDNA or gDNA derived from T cells, B-cell-depleted T cells, or PBMCs. Samples came from the ongoing ImmuneRACE study (first 160 participants) plus 1,254 subjects from 6 global collaborators. Where available, HLA class I and class II types were taken from metadata supplied by the sample provider and were not determined by assay-based typing. The sample metadata nearly always contained a de-identified subject ID, COVID-19 status, age in years and sex. The dataset comprised deeply sampled blood TCRbeta repertoires from subjects exposed to, actively infected with, or recovered from COVID-19. Summary of the overall study and its limitations: The quantity of clinical and demographic metadata differed by source and by participant and was supplied without curation.

Whole blood was collected in K2EDTA tubes by collaborating institutions according to the institutions' own protocols. Collaborator samples were shipped for TCRbeta analysis as frozen whole blood, isolated PBMCs, or DNA extracted from either sample type. The TCR originated in a human donor in a cohort sampled during active COVID-19. The specimen was peripheral blood.

The DNA is TGTGCCAGCAGTCGAGATTTGGGACAGGGGATTGAAGCTTTCTTT. This sequence encodes CASSRDLGQGIEAFF. The V gene is TRBV25-1 and the J gene is TRBJ1-1; TRBD1 agrees with 10 junctional bases. Sequences MGHDK (CDR1) and SYGVNS (CDR2) are obtained from the germline V gene. Including the terminal cysteine and phenylalanine, the CDR3 comprises 15 residues. Solely the CDR3 DNA is kept, with 45 bases framed from the first base. For this chain, trimming is 5 bases at the V end and 7 bases at the J end, and the number of junction bases without a gene match is 10.